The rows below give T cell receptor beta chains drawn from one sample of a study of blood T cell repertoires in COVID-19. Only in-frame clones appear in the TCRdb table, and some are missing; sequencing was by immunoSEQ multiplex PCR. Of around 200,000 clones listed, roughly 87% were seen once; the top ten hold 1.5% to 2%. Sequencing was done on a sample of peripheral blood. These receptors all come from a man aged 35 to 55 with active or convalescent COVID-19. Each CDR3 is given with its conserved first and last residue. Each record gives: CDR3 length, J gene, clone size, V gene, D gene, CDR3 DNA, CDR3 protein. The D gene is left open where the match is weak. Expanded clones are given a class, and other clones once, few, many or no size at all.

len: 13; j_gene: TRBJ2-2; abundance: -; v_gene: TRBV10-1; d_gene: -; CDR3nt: TGCGCCAGCAGTACACAGGGTACCGGGGAGCTGTTTTTT; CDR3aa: CASSTQGTGELFF
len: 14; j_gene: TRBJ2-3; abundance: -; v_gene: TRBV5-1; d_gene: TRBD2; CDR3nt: TGCGCCAGCACCCGGGGAGGGAGCACAGATACGCAGTATTTT; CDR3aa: CASTRGGSTDTQYF
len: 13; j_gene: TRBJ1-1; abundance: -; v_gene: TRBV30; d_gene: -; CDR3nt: TGTGCCGGATCGCAACCGCAGGACACTGAAGCTTTCTTT; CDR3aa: CAGSQPQDTEAFF
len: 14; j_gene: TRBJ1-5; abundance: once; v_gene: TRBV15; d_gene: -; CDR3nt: TGTGCCACCAGCAGTACAGGTAACAATCAGCCCCAGCATTTT; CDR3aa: CATSSTGNNQPQHF
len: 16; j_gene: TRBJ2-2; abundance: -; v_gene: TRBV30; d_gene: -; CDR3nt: TGTGCCTGGAGTCCCACTGGACGGGAGAACACCGGGGAGCTGTTTTTT; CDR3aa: CAWSPTGRENTGELFF
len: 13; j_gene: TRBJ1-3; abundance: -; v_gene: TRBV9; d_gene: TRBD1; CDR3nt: TGTGCCAGCAGCGTGCCACAGGGGAGCACCATATATTTT; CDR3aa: CASSVPQGSTIYF
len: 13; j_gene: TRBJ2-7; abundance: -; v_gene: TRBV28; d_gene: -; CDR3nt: TGTGCCACCGGTTCCGCGGGACCCTACGAGCAGTACTTC; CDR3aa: CATGSAGPYEQYF
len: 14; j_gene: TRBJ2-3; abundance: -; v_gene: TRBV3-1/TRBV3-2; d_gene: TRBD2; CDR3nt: TGTGCCAGCAGCCGTGGGGGGGTATCAGATACGCAGTATTTT; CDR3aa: CASSRGGVSDTQYF
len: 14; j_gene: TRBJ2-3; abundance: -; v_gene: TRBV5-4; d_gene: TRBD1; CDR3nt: TGTGCCAGCAGCTTCGGACAGGGTTCAGATACGCAGTATTTT; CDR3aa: CASSFGQGSDTQYF
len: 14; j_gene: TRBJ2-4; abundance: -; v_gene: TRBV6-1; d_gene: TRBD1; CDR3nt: TGTGCCAGCAGTGAAGGAGGACAGGGTGAAATTCAGTACTTC; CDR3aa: CASSEGGQGEIQYF
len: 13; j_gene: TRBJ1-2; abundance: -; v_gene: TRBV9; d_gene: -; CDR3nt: TGTGCCAGCAGCGTAGTGGGGGCCTATGGCTACACCTTC; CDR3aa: CASSVVGAYGYTF
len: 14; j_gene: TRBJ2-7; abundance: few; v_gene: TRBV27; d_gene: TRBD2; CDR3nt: TGTGCCAGCAGCCCGGGACTAGCGGAGCACGAGCAGTACTTC; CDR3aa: CASSPGLAEHEQYF
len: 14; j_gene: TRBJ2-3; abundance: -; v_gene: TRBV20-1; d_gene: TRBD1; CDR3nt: TGCAGTGCTAGTGGGACAGGAGGGGCAGATACGCAGTATTTT; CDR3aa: CSASGTGGADTQYF
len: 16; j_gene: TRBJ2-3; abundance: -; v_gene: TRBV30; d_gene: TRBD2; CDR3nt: TGTGCCTGGAGTTCGCTAGCGGGAGCCATTGGAAATACGCAGTATTTT; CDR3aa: CAWSSLAGAIGNTQYF
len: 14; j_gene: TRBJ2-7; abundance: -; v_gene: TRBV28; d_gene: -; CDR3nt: TGTGCCAGCAGTTTATCTGGCAGGGTCCACGAGCAGTACTTC; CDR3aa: CASSLSGRVHEQYF
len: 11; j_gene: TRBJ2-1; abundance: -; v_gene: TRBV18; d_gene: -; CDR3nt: TGTGCCAGCTCACCTTCGGGGTGGCAGTTCTTC; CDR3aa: CASSPSGWQFF
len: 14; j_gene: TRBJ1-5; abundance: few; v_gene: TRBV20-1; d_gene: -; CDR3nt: TGCAGTGCTAGTGACGGGACACCTAATCAGCCCCAGCATTTT; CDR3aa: CSASDGTPNQPQHF
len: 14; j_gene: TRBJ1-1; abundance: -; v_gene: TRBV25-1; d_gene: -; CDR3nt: TGTGCCAGCAGTGAATATAGGCAGGGCACTGAAGCTTTCTTT; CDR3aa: CASSEYRQGTEAFF
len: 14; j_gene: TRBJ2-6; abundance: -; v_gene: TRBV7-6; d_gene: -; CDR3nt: TGTGCCAGCAGCCCTTTGTCTGGGGCCAACGTCCTGACTTTC; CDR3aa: CASSPLSGANVLTF
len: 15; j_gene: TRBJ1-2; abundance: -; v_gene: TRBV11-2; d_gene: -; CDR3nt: TGTGCCAGCAGCTTGCTGGGCGGCGGGAACTATGGCTACACCTTC; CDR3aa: CASSLLGGGNYGYTF
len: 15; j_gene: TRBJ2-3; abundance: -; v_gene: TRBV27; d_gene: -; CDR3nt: TGTGCCAGCAGTTTCGGAGGGCTCCGAACAGATACGCAGTATTTT; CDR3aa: CASSFGGLRTDTQYF
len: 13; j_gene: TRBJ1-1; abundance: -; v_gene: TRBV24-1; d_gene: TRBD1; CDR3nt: TGTGCCACCAGTGATTACAGGGGTACTGAAGCTTTCTTT; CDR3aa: CATSDYRGTEAFF
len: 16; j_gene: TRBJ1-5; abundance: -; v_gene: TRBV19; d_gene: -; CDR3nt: TGTGCCAGTAGCATTCCTCGGGAAGCCCGAAGGCAGCCCCAGCATTTT; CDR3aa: CASSIPREARRQPQHF
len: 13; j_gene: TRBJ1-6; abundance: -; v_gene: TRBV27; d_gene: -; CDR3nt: TGTGCCAGCAGTATAACCGGGGGGAAGGCCCTCCACTTT; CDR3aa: CASSITGGKALHF
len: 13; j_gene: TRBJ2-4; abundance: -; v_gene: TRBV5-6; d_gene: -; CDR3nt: TGTGCCAGCAGCTTGTTGGCGGAGGTCATTCAGTACTTC; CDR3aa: CASSLLAEVIQYF
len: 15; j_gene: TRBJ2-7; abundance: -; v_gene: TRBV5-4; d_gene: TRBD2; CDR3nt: TGTGCCAGCAGCTTGCAAGCTAGCGGGGCCTACGAGCAGTACTTC; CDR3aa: CASSLQASGAYEQYF
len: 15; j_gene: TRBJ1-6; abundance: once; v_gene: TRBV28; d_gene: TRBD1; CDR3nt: TGTGCCAGCAGCTTGATCGGACAGGGTGGGTCACCCCTCCACTTT; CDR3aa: CASSLIGQGGSPLHF
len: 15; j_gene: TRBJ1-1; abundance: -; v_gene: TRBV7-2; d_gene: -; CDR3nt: TGTGCCAGCAGCTCTCAGGGGTTTGCGAACACTGAAGCTTTCTTT; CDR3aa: CASSSQGFANTEAFF
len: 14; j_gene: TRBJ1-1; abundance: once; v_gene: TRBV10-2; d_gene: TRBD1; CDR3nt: TGCGCCAGCAGTGATGCCGGACAGGGCCCTGAAGCTTTCTTT; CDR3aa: CASSDAGQGPEAFF
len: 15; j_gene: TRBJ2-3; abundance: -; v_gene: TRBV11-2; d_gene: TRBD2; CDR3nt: TGTGCCAGCAGTACCGTGGGGACTAGCGGACAGACGCAGTATTTT; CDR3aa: CASSTVGTSGQTQYF
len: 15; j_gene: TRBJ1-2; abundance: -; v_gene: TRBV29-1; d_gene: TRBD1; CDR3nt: TGCAGCGTTGATGCCTCCGGACAGGGGGTTGACGGCTACACCTTC; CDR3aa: CSVDASGQGVDGYTF
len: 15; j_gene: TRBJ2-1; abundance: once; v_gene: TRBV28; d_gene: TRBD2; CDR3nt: TGTGCCAGCAGTTTGGGAGCGGGGGGGGTTAATGAGCAGTTCTTC; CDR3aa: CASSLGAGGVNEQFF
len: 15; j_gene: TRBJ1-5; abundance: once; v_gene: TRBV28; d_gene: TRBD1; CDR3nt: TGTGCCAGCAGTTTATTTGACAGGGAGGATCAGCCCCAGCATTTT; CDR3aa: CASSLFDREDQPQHF
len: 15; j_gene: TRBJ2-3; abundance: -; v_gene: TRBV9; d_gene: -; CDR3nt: TGTGCCAGCAGCGTAGTGCCTAGCGTTGGAGATACGCAGTATTTT; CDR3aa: CASSVVPSVGDTQYF
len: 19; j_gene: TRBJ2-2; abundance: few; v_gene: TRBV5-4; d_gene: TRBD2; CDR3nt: TGTGCCAGCAGCTTGGGTTCGGGACTAGCGGGAGAATGGGCCGGGGAGCTGTTTTTT; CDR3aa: CASSLGSGLAGEWAGELFF
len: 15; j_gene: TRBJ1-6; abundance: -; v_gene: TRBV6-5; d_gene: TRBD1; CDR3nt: TGTGCCAGCAGGGACAGGGGATCCAATAATTCACCCCTCCACTTT; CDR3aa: CASRDRGSNNSPLHF
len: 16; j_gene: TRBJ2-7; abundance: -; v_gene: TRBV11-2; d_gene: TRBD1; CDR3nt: TGTGCCAGCAGCTTTAGAACAGGGGGAAAAATCTACGAGCAGTACTTC; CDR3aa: CASSFRTGGKIYEQYF
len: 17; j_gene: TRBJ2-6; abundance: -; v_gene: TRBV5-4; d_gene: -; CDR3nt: TGTGCCAGCAGCTTGAGGCAGGGCTTAGGAGGGGCCAACGTCCTGACTTTC; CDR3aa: CASSLRQGLGGANVLTF
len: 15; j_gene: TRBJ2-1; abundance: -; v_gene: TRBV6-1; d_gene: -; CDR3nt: TGTGCCAGCAGGGAAGACAGGAGCTCCTACAATGAGCAGTTCTTC; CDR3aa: CASREDRSSYNEQFF
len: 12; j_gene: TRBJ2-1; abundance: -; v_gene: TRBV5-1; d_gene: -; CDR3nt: TGCGCCAGCAGCCCTAACGAGAATGAGCAGTTCTTC; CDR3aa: CASSPNENEQFF
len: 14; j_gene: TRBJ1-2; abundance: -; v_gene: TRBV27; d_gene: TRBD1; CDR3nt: TGTGCCAGCAGTTTATTGAGGGGGCTCGGTGGCTACACCTTC; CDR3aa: CASSLLRGLGGYTF
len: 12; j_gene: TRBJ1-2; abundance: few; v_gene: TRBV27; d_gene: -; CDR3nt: TGTGCCAGAGGAGGGTCCGGCTATGGCTACACCTTC; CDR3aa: CARGGSGYGYTF
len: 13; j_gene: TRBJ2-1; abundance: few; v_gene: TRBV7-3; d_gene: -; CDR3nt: TGTGCCAGCAGCTTAGGCCAAAACAATGAGCAGTTCTTC; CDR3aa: CASSLGQNNEQFF
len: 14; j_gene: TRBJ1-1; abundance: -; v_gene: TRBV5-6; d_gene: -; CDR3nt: TGTGCCAGCAGCTTCTCAGGGATGAACACTGAAGCTTTCTTT; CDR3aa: CASSFSGMNTEAFF
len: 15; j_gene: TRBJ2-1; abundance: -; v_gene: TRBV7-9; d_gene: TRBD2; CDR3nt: TGTGCCAGCAGCCAGACTAGCGGGGGGGCGAATGAGCAGTTCTTC; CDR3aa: CASSQTSGGANEQFF
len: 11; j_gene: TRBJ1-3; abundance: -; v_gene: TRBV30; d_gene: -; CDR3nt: TGTGCCTGGACCCCCGTGAACACCATATATTTT; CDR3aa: CAWTPVNTIYF
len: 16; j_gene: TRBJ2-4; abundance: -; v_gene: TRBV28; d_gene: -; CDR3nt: TGTGCCAGCAGCCTTGGTGGGGGACTAGCCAAAAACATTCAGTACTTC; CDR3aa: CASSLGGGLAKNIQYF
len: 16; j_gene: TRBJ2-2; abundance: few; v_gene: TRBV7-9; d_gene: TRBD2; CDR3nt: TGTGCCAGCAGCACCCCGGGACTAGCGGACACCGGGGAGCTGTTTTTT; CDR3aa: CASSTPGLADTGELFF
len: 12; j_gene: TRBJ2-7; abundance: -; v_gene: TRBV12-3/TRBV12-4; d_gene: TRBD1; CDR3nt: TGTGCCAGCAGGTATCAGGGGGCCAGCCAGTACTTC; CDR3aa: CASRYQGASQYF
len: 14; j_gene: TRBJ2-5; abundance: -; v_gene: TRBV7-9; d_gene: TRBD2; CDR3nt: TGTGCCAGCAGCCGGCGGGGGTACGGGGAGACCCAGTACTTC; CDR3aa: CASSRRGYGETQYF
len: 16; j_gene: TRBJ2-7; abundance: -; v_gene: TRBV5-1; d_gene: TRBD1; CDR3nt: TGCGCCAGCAGGAAAAACAGGGGGCCTAACTCCTACGAGCAGTACTTC; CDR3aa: CASRKNRGPNSYEQYF
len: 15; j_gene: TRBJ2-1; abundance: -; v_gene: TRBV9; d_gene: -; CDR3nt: TGTGCCAGCAGCGTAAGTAGCGTACTGGGCAATGAGCAGTTCTTC; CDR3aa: CASSVSSVLGNEQFF
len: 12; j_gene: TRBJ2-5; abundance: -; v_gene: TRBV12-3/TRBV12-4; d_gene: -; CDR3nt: TGTGCCAGCAGGCTTGACAAAGAGACCCAGTACTTC; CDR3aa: CASRLDKETQYF
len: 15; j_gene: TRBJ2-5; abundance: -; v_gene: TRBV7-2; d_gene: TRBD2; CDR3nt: TGTGCCAGCAGCTTTACTAGCGGGGGGGTAGAGACCCAGTACTTC; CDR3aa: CASSFTSGGVETQYF
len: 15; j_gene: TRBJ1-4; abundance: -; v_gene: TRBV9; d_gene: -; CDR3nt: TGTGCCAGCAGCCGGCCGACAGGTCCTAATGAAAAACTGTTTTTT; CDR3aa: CASSRPTGPNEKLFF